This T cell receptor beta chain was recorded in a study of blood T cell repertoires in COVID-19. Study-wide context: Collection of acute and convalescent COVID-19 samples took place in the United States, Italy and Spain. The cDNA or gDNA used as material had been derived from T cells, B-cell-depleted T cells, or PBMCs.

Germline V gene lookup returns CDR1 KGHDR and CDR2 SFDVKD. V lost 4 bases to trimming and J lost 6 bases; unmatched junction nucleotides: 7. This CDR3 contains 16 residues. Authors' data handling: Quantification of nucleated cells was approximated via reference gene primer amplification. Using immunoSEQ multiplex PCR, the repertoire was profiled, and TCRdb retains in-frame clones only, with some absent. V, J and clone size are taken as reported in that table, and D and trimming were inferred from the DNA itself. The data contain 200,000 to 300,000 clones, roughly nine tenths of them singletons. The chain couples TRBV24-1 to TRBJ1-4, with 10 bases matching TRBD1. This receptor was obtained from a man in his 60s with acute or convalescent COVID-19. The material sequenced was peripheral blood. The CDR3 is CATSDPTGGHDEKLFF. For the CDR3, the DNA is TGTGCCACCAGTGACCCGACAGGGGGCCACGATGAAAAACTGTTTTTT.